The subject of this entry is one T cell receptor beta chain. This entry comes from a study of blood T cell repertoires in COVID-19. Whole-study context: Acute and convalescent COVID-19 specimens originated in the United States, Italy and Spain. Sources were T cells, B-cell-depleted T cells, or PBMCs; the material itself was cDNA or gDNA.

Original processing methods: Amplified reference gene primers provided the basis for estimating nucleated cell counts. Repertoires were generated with immunoSEQ multiplex PCR, while TCRdb's copy carries only in-frame clones and drops some. The DNA was the basis for D and trimming; V, J and clone size are from that table. The sample has roughly 180,000 clones; 84% are singletons. Germline V CDR1 and CDR2: SGHRS, YFSETQ. V lost 2 bases, J lost 7 bases, and 13 bases lay in between. The CDR3 runs to 14 residues. The chain uses TRBV5-1 and TRBJ2-1, with D maybe TRBD2 (6 bases). This sequence was found in a human donor in a cohort sampled during active COVID-19. Input material: peripheral blood. The CDR3 is CASSLPSETNEQFF. CDR3 bases: TGCGCCAGCAGCTTACCTAGCGAAACTAATGAGCAGTTCTTC.